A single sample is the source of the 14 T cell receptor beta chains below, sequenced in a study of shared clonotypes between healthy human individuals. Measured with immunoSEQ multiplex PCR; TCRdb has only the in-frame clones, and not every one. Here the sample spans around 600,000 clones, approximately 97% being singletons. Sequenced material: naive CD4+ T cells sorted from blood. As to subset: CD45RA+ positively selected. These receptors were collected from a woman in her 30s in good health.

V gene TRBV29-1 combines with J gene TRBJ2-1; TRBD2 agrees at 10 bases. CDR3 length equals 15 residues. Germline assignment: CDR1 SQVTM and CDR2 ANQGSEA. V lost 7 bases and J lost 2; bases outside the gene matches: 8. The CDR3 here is CSASGLAGAYNEQFF. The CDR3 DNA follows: TGCAGCGCCTCGGGGCTAGCGGGAGCCTACAATGAGCAGTTCTTC.

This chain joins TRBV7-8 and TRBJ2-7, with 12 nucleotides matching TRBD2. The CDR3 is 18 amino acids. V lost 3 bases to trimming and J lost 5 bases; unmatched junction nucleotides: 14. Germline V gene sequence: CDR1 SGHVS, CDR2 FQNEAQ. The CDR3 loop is CASSLSPDGTSGFHEQYF. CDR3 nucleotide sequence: TGTGCCAGCAGCTTGAGTCCGGACGGGACTAGCGGGTTCCACGAGCAGTACTTC.

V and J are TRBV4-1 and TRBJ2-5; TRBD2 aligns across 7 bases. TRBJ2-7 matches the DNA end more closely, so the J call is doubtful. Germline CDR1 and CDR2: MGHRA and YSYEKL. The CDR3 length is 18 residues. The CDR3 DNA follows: TGCGCCAGCAGCCCACGACTCACAGCGGGACCCACTCCCGGCGAGCAGTACTTC. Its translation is CASSPRLTAGPTPGEQYF.

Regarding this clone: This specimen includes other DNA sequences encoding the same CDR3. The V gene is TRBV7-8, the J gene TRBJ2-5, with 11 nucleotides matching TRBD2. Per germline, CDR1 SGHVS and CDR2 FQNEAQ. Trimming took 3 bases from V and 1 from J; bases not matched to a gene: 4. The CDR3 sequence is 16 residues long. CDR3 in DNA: TGTGCCAGCAGCTTCGGCCTAGCGGGAGGCCAAGAGACCCAGTACTTC. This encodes CASSFGLAGGQETQYF.

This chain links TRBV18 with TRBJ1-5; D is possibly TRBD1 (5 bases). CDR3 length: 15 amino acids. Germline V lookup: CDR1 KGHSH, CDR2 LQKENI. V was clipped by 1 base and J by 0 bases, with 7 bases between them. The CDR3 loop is CASSPRGDSNQPQHF. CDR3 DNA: TGTGCCAGCTCACCACGGGGGGATAGCAATCAGCCCCAGCATTTT.

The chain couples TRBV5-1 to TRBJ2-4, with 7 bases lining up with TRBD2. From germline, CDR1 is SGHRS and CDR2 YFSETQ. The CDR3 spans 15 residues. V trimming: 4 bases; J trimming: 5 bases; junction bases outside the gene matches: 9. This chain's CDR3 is CASSPAGVTENIQYF. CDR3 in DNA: TGCGCCAGCAGCCCGGCGGGAGTCACGGAAAACATTCAGTACTTC.

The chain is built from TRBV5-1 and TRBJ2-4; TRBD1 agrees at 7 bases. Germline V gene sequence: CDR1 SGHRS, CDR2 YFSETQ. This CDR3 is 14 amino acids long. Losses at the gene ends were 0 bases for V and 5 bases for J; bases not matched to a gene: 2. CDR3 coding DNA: TGCGCCAGCAGCTTGGCGGGGACAGAAAACATTCAGTACTTC. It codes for CASSLAGTENIQYF.

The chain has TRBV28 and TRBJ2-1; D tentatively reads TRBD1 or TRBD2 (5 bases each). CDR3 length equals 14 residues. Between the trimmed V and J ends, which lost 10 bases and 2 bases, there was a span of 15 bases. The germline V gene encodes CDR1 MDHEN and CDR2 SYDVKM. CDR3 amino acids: CAIKGSRTYNEQFF. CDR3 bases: TGTGCCATCAAGGGGAGTCGGACCTACAATGAGCAGTTCTTC.

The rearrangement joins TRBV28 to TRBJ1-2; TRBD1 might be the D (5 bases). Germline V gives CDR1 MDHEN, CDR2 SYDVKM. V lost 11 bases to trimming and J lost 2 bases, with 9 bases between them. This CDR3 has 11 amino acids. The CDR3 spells CASEGNYGYTF. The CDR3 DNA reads TGTGCCTCGGAGGGGAACTATGGCTACACCTTC.

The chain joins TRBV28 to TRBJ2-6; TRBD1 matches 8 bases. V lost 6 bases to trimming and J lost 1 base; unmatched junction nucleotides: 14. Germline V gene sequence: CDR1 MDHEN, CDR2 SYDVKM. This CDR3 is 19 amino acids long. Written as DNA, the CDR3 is TGTGCCAGCAGGCCTTCGACAGGGGCTCGTGATTCTGGGGCCAACGTCCTGACTTTC. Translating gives CASRPSTGARDSGANVLTF. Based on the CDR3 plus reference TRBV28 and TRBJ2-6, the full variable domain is DVKVTQSSRYLVKRTGEKVFLECVQDMDHENMFWYRQDPGLGLRLIYFSYDVKMKEKGDIPEGYSVSREKKERFSLILESASTNQTSMYLCASRPSTGARDSGANVLTFGAGSRLTVL.

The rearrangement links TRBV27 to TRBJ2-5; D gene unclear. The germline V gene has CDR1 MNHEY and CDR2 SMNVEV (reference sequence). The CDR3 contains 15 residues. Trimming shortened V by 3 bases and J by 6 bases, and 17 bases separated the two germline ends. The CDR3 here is CASSFETTGWKTQYF. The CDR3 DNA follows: TGTGCCAGCAGTTTCGAGACCACGGGCTGGAAGACCCAGTACTTC.

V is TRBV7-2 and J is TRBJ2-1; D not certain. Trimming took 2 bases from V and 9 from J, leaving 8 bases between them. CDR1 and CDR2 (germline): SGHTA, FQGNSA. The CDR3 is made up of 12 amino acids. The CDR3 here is CASSLPHGEQFF. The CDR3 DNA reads TGTGCCAGCAGCTTACCCCACGGTGAGCAGTTCTTC.

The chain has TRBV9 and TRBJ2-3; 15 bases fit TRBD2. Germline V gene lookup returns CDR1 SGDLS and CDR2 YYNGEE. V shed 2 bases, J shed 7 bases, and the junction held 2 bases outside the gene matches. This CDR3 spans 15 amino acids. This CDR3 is CASSVGLAGGNTQYF. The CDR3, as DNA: TGTGCCAGCAGCGTGGGACTAGCGGGAGGAAATACGCAGTATTTT.

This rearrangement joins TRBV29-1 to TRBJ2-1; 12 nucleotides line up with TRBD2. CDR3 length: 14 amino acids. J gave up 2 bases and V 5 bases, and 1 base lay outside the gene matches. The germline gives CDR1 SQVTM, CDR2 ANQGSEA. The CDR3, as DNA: TGCAGCGTTCTAGCGGGAGGGACCTACAATGAGCAGTTCTTC. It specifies CSVLAGGTYNEQFF.